Listed below are T cell receptor beta chains from one sample, sequenced in a study of T-cell memory formation after mild COVID-19. TCRdb re-called the 5' RACE reads with MiXCR, one entry per CDR3 protein. This sample yields approximately 580,000 distinct CDR3 sequences, of which about a fifth are seen a single time; around 12% belongs to the top ten. Source material: PBMCs or a T cell subset sorted from them (not recorded which). The receptors shown here come from an adult woman who had mild COVID-19 (a few samples of this study predate the infection). Cell type and time point are not known. Both conserved end residues are part of each CDR3. D genes are given only for firm matches. Rows give clone size only sometimes, using once, few, many, or a class for an expanded clone.

CDR3: CASSLGDRERETQYF
DNA: TGTGCCAGCAGCTTAGGGGACAGGGAAAGAGAGACCCAGTACTTC
D: TRBD1
size: NA
J: TRBJ2-5
V: TRBV7-9
length: 15

CDR3: CASSRRWISYEQYF
DNA: TGTGCCAGCAGCAGACGGTGGATCTCCTACGAGCAGTACTTC
D: NA
size: NA
J: TRBJ2-7
V: TRBV12-3/TRBV12-4
length: 14

CDR3: CASNSPYNEQFF
DNA: TGTGCCAGTAACAGCCCTTACAATGAGCAGTTCTTC
D: NA
size: few
J: TRBJ2-1
V: TRBV19
length: 12

CDR3: CASSLMGLAGGETQYF
DNA: TGTGCCAGCAGCTTAATGGGACTAGCGGGGGGAGAGACCCAGTACTTC
D: TRBD2
size: few
J: TRBJ2-5
V: TRBV7-3
length: 16

CDR3: CASSPRTGTQPQHF
DNA: TGCGCCAGCAGCCCGCGGACAGGGACGCAGCCCCAGCATTTT
D: TRBD1
size: few
J: TRBJ1-5
V: TRBV5-1
length: 14

CDR3: CSVRTGDNYGYTF
DNA: TGCAGCGTGAGGACAGGAGACAACTATGGCTACACCTTC
D: TRBD1
size: few
J: TRBJ1-2
V: TRBV29-1
length: 13

CDR3: CATSRVSTGTSGRETQYF
DNA: TGTGCCACCAGCAGAGTCTCTACCGGGACTAGCGGGAGAGAGACCCAGTACTTC
D: TRBD2
size: NA
J: TRBJ2-5
V: TRBV15
length: 18

CDR3: CASSDETSGGITGELFF
DNA: TGTGCCAGCAGTGATGAGACTAGCGGAGGGATCACCGGGGAGCTGTTTTTT
D: TRBD2
size: NA
J: TRBJ2-2
V: TRBV25-1
length: 17

CDR3: CSARDLYSGLNTEAFF
DNA: TGCAGTGCTAGAGATCTTTACTCAGGGCTGAACACTGAAGCTTTCTTT
D: NA
size: many
J: TRBJ1-1
V: TRBV20-1
length: 16

CDR3: CASSQVASSRGRRFGYTF
DNA: TGTGCCAGCAGCCAAGTGGCGTCTTCAAGGGGAAGGAGGTTTGGCTACACCTTC
D: NA
size: NA
J: TRBJ1-2
V: TRBV3-1
length: 18

CDR3: CASSQTANYGYTF
DNA: TGTGCCAGCAGCCAAACAGCGAACTATGGCTACACCTTC
D: NA
size: few
J: TRBJ1-2
V: TRBV7-3
length: 13

CDR3: CASRGQFRTYNEQFF
DNA: TGTGCCAGCAGAGGACAGTTTCGAACCTACAATGAGCAGTTCTTC
D: NA
size: NA
J: TRBJ2-1
V: TRBV27
length: 15

CDR3: CASSPGVGVRTEAFF
DNA: TGCGCCAGCAGCCCAGGCGTGGGGGTCCGCACTGAAGCTTTCTTT
D: NA
size: NA
J: TRBJ1-1
V: TRBV5-1
length: 15

CDR3: CASGLLRNRGLRRMYYGYTF
DNA: TGTGCCAGCGGTCTTCTGAGGAACAGGGGGCTTAGAAGAATGTACTATGGCTACACCTTC
D: TRBD1
size: NA
J: TRBJ1-2
V: TRBV27
length: 20

CDR3: CASSAEGGNEQFF
DNA: TGTGCCAGCAGCGCCGAGGGGGGAAATGAGCAGTTCTTC
D: NA
size: few
J: TRBJ2-1
V: TRBV9
length: 13

CDR3: CASSPATGGGTDTQYF
DNA: TGTGCCAGCTCACCAGCGACAGGAGGGGGCACAGATACGCAGTATTTT
D: NA
size: NA
J: TRBJ2-3
V: TRBV18
length: 16

CDR3: CASSLTRVQETQYF
DNA: TGCGCCAGCAGCTTGACGAGGGTCCAAGAGACCCAGTACTTC
D: NA
size: NA
J: TRBJ2-5
V: TRBV5-1
length: 14

CDR3: CASSWDLNTGELFF
DNA: TGTGCCAGCAGTTGGGACTTGAACACCGGGGAGCTGTTTTTT
D: NA
size: NA
J: TRBJ2-2
V: TRBV27
length: 14

CDR3: CASSLSGGRAFF
DNA: TGCGCCAGCAGCCTTTCAGGGGGCAGAGCTTTCTTT
D: TRBD1
size: NA
J: TRBJ1-1
V: TRBV4-3
length: 12

CDR3: CASSIRDRADTEAFF
DNA: TGTGCCAGCAGCATCCGCGACAGGGCCGACACTGAAGCTTTCTTT
D: TRBD1
size: few
J: TRBJ1-1
V: TRBV9
length: 15

CDR3: CASSLSWGGGEQYF
DNA: TGTGCCAGCAGTTTATCGTGGGGCGGGGGCGAGCAGTACTTC
D: TRBD2
size: NA
J: TRBJ2-7
V: TRBV12-3/TRBV12-4
length: 14

CDR3: CAISDGTSLYF
DNA: TGTGCCATCAGTGACGGGACTAGCTTGTATTTT
D: TRBD2
size: once
J: TRBJ2-3
V: TRBV10-3
length: 11

CDR3: CASSEGVAGGPADTQYF
DNA: TGTGCCAGCAGTGAAGGAGTGGCGGGAGGCCCCGCAGATACGCAGTATTTT
D: TRBD2
size: few
J: TRBJ2-3
V: TRBV6-1
length: 17

CDR3: CAWSRGTQETQYF
DNA: TGTGCCTGGAGTCGGGGGACCCAAGAGACCCAGTACTTC
D: NA
size: few
J: TRBJ2-5
V: TRBV30
length: 13

CDR3: CASSLGVARVNTEAFF
DNA: TGTGCCAGCAGCTTAGGGGTAGCACGGGTGAACACTGAAGCTTTCTTT
D: NA
size: NA
J: TRBJ1-1
V: TRBV7-9
length: 16

CDR3: CASSTDWADTQYF
DNA: TGCGCCAGCAGCACGGACTGGGCGGATACGCAGTATTTT
D: NA
size: NA
J: TRBJ2-3
V: TRBV5-1
length: 13

CDR3: CSASGTGSSYEQYF
DNA: TGCAGTGCTAGTGGAACCGGGTCCTCCTACGAGCAGTACTTC
D: NA
size: few
J: TRBJ2-7
V: TRBV20-1
length: 14

CDR3: CASSEGQVGTEAFF
DNA: TGTGCCAGCAGCGAGGGACAGGTCGGCACTGAAGCTTTCTTT
D: TRBD1
size: once
J: TRBJ1-1
V: TRBV7-3
length: 14

CDR3: CASSYISGTGMNTEAFF
DNA: TGTGCCAGCAGTTATATCAGTGGGACGGGTATGAACACTGAAGCTTTCTTT
D: NA
size: NA
J: TRBJ1-1
V: TRBV2
length: 17

CDR3: CASSQEDRVKTQYF
DNA: TGTGCCAGCAGCCAAGAAGACAGGGTGAAGACCCAGTACTTC
D: TRBD1
size: few
J: TRBJ2-5
V: TRBV3-1
length: 14

CDR3: CASTSMPGGAADTQYF
DNA: TGTGCCAGCACCTCCATGCCAGGGGGAGCTGCAGATACGCAGTATTTT
D: TRBD1
size: NA
J: TRBJ2-3
V: TRBV6-1
length: 16

CDR3: CASSVDTSGRSEQYF
DNA: TGTGCCAGCAGCGTAGATACTAGCGGGAGATCGGAACAGTACTTC
D: TRBD2
size: NA
J: TRBJ2-7
V: TRBV9
length: 15

CDR3: CASSFELGWVTDTQYF
DNA: TGCGCCAGCAGCTTCGAGTTGGGCTGGGTCACAGATACGCAGTATTTT
D: NA
size: NA
J: TRBJ2-3
V: TRBV5-1
length: 16

CDR3: CASSFFAGLSSYNEQFF
DNA: TGTGCCAGCAGCTTTTTCGCCGGGTTGAGCTCCTACAATGAGCAGTTCTTC
D: NA
size: few
J: TRBJ2-1
V: TRBV7-2
length: 17

CDR3: CASSLIFGGAYEQYF
DNA: TGCGCCAGCAGCTTGATTTTTGGGGGGGCCTACGAGCAGTACTTC
D: TRBD2
size: many
J: TRBJ2-7
V: TRBV5-1
length: 15

CDR3: CSAPGQSTDTQYF
DNA: TGCAGTGCCCCGGGACAGAGCACAGATACGCAGTATTTT
D: TRBD1
size: once
J: TRBJ2-3
V: TRBV20-1
length: 13

CDR3: CASSPGVGPDYEQYF
DNA: TGCGCCAGCAGCCCCGGGGTCGGACCCGACTACGAGCAGTACTTC
D: NA
size: NA
J: TRBJ2-7
V: TRBV4-1
length: 15

CDR3: CSVEVAGLASYEQYF
DNA: TGCAGCGTTGAAGTGGCGGGACTAGCCTCCTACGAGCAGTACTTC
D: TRBD2
size: few
J: TRBJ2-7
V: TRBV29-1
length: 15

CDR3: CASSFLAGARYEQFF
DNA: TGTGCCAGCAGTTTCCTAGCGGGAGCAAGGTATGAGCAGTTCTTC
D: TRBD2
size: NA
J: TRBJ2-1
V: TRBV12-3/TRBV12-4
length: 15

CDR3: CASSDPGTGGNEQFF
DNA: TGTGCCAGCAGTGACCCCGGGACAGGGGGAAATGAGCAGTTCTTC
D: TRBD1
size: many
J: TRBJ2-1
V: TRBV25-1
length: 15

CDR3: CASSLSQRPYNEQFF
DNA: TGTGCCAGCAGCTTAAGCCAGCGGCCATACAATGAGCAGTTCTTC
D: NA
size: few
J: TRBJ2-1
V: TRBV7-2
length: 15

CDR3: CATSRADYEQFF
DNA: TGTGCCACCAGCAGAGCTGATTATGAGCAGTTCTTC
D: NA
size: few
J: TRBJ2-1
V: TRBV15
length: 12

CDR3: CASSPRAPHLVAKNIQYF
DNA: TGTGCCAGCAGCCCGCGGGCGCCACACCTGGTTGCCAAAAACATTCAGTACTTC
D: NA
size: NA
J: TRBJ2-4
V: TRBV7-2
length: 18

CDR3: CAWSVFGWEQYF
DNA: TGTGCCTGGAGTGTATTTGGGTGGGAGCAGTACTTC
D: NA
size: few
J: TRBJ2-7
V: TRBV30
length: 12

CDR3: CASSQAGIGTGELFF
DNA: TGTGCCAGCAGCCAAGCCGGGATTGGTACCGGGGAGCTGTTTTTT
D: NA
size: few
J: TRBJ2-2
V: TRBV14
length: 15